This section outlines one T cell receptor (beta chain) sequence together with its context. The antigen is not known. This entry comes from a study of cytomegalovirus exposure and HLA in healthy donors. PCR employed 60 Vbeta and 13 Jbeta primers. Sequencing used immunoSEQ multiplex PCR; TCRdb keeps in-frame clones, though not all of them. The table lists about 130,000 clones, approximately 84% of them singletons. Trimming took 8 bases from V and 6 from J; bases not matched to a gene: 7. This CDR3 has 15 residues. Germline V gene lookup returns CDR1 ENHRY and CDR2 SYGVKD. Findings and caveats of the study: The authors excluded some V segments, including TRBV6-2 and TRBV6-3, as indistinguishable. Overall, about 160 TCR beta chains were annotated as cytomegalovirus-associated. There were some public TCRs occurring in many donors, but most TCR sequences were rare. Several top significant clusters appeared, in a later analysis, to be linked to common viral pathogens.

Sequenced material: PBMCs. The chain recombines TRBV10-3 with TRBJ2-1; 13 bases line up with TRBD2. The source of this sequence is a boy aged 2 to 10 in good health and CMV-seronegative. CDR3 sequence: CAIRQTSGGINEQFF. The DNA for the CDR3 is TGTGCCATCCGACAGACTAGCGGGGGGATCAATGAGCAGTTCTTC.